These 18 T cell receptor beta chains share one sample of origin, sequenced in a study of beta chain features in type 1 diabetes. Expressed TCRB transcripts were sequenced, since all the RNA that had been isolated was reverse transcribed. This table comes from immunoSEQ multiplex PCR, and its TCRdb copy is limited to in-frame clones, with some not included. The sample consists of around 400,000 clones, 10% to 15% of them appearing once. Sequenced material: naive CD4+ T cells from blood. All receptors come from a man between 18 and 35 years old in good health.

This clone has a handful of counts. The chain joins TRBV11-2 to TRBJ2-5; D possibly corresponds to TRBD2 (5 bases). Trimming stripped 2 bases from V and 3 bases from J, with 13 bases between. Germline assignment: CDR1 SGHAT and CDR2 FQNNGV. There are 15 residues in the CDR3. CDR3 sequence reads: CASSLRPAGEETQYF. Here the CDR3 DNA reads TGTGCCAGCAGCTTACGCCCCGCCGGGGAAGAGACCCAGTACTTC.

J is TRBJ2-3 and V is TRBV7-2, with D maybe TRBD2 (7 bases). This CDR3 spans 16 amino acids. Trimming cost V 4 bases and J 0 bases, with 14 bases left between them. Germline CDR1 SGHTA, CDR2 FQGNSA. As DNA, the CDR3 is TGTGCCAGCAGCTGGGGGGGGCGGGCAAGCACAGATACGCAGTATTTT. Residues: CASSWGGRASTDTQYF. The variable domain in full, completed from reference TRBV7-2 and TRBJ2-3, reads GAGVSQSPSNKVTEKGKDVELRCDPISGHTALYWYRQSLGQGLEFLIYFQGNSAPDKSGLPSDRFSAERTGGSVSTLTIQRTQQEDSAVYLCASSWGGRASTDTQYFGPGTRLTVL.

This clone was seen only a few times. The chain joins TRBV6-5 to TRBJ2-4; tentative D call: TRBD1 (6 bases). Germline-derived CDR1 and CDR2 are MNHEY and SVGAGI. Between the trimmed V and J ends, which lost 6 bases and 7 bases, there was a span of 7 bases. This CDR3 has 11 residues. The CDR3 loop is CASRQGNIQYF. Written as DNA, the CDR3 is TGTGCCAGCAGGCAGGGGAACATTCAGTACTTC.

The CDR3 sequence is CASSPYRGNTEAFF. CDR3 bases: TGTGCCAGCAGCCCCTACAGGGGGAACACTGAAGCTTTCTTT. The chain recombines TRBV5-6 with TRBJ1-1; 7 positions agree with TRBD1. The CDR3 has 14 residues. The trim removed 4 bases at V and 1 base at J, leaving 4 bases unmatched. Germline V lookup: CDR1 SGHDT, CDR2 YYEEEE.

The chain uses TRBV5-1 and TRBJ1-1; 9 positions agree with TRBD1. CDR1 is SGHRS and CDR2 is YFSETQ in the germline V gene. The CDR3 totals 14 residues. J was trimmed by 4 bases and V by 4 bases; bases with no gene match: 5. CDR3: CASSPTTGGTEAFF. CDR3 coding DNA: TGCGCCAGCAGCCCTACGACAGGGGGCACTGAAGCTTTCTTT.

The CDR3 nucleotides are TGTGCCATCATTGGGACAGGGGACACTGAAGCTTTCTTT. As protein: CAIIGTGDTEAFF. The V and J genes are TRBV10-3 and TRBJ1-1; 10 nucleotides match TRBD1. CDR1 is ENHRY and CDR2 is SYGVKD in the germline V gene. V was clipped by 7 bases and J by 3 bases; unmatched bases: 2. The CDR3 spans 13 residues.

This clone has more than one count but fewer than ten. For the CDR3, the DNA is TGTGCCAGCAGTTTTGCCGGGACAGATTATGGCTACACCTTC. It translates to CASSFAGTDYGYTF. This sequence joins TRBV28 and TRBJ1-2; 7 bases are shared with TRBD1. With 3 bases clipped from V and 5 bases from J, the junction kept 6 bases outside the gene matches. The germline V gene has CDR1 MDHEN and CDR2 SYDVKM. CDR3 length equals 14 residues.

The V and J genes are TRBV7-2 and TRBJ2-1, with 11 positions matching TRBD2. The germline V gene encodes CDR1 SGHTA and CDR2 FQGNSA. The CDR3 consists of 16 residues. V was clipped by 2 bases and J by 8 bases; unmatched bases: 8. Here the CDR3 DNA reads TGTGCCAGCAGCTTAAGTTTAACTAGCGGGAGAGATGAGCAGTTCTTC. Protein product: CASSLSLTSGRDEQFF.

This clone was recorded a few times. The chain employs TRBV2 and TRBJ1-5, with 7 bases that match TRBD1. Germline-derived CDR1 and CDR2 are SNHLY and FYNNEI. There are 15 residues in the CDR3. The trim removed 4 bases at V and 3 bases at J, leaving 6 bases unmatched. CDR3 DNA sequence: TGTGCCAGCAGTGTCGGACAGGCCTACAATCAGCCCCAGCATTTT. Translated: CASSVGQAYNQPQHF.

This chain joins TRBV7-9 and TRBJ2-1, with 8 nucleotides matching TRBD2. The CDR3 runs 19 residues. V lost 1 base and J lost 0; bases outside the gene matches: 11. Germline CDR1 and CDR2: SEHNR and FQNEAQ (reference sequence). CDR3 region: CASSLGQLRSGSSYNEQFF. The CDR3 DNA reads TGTGCCAGCAGCTTAGGTCAGTTGAGAAGCGGGAGCTCCTACAATGAGCAGTTCTTC.

Concerning this clone itself: The same CDR3 is also encoded by other DNA sequences in this sample. The chain joins TRBV6-5 to TRBJ1-1; D remains unclear. Germline V gives CDR1 MNHEY, CDR2 SVGAGI. V dropped 5 bases and J dropped 4 bases, with 11 bases sitting between them. The CDR3 length is 13 residues. CDR3 DNA sequence: TGTGCCAGCAGTACAAGAGGAAGCACTGAAGCTTTCTTT. Residues: CASSTRGSTEAFF.

This clone has only a few counts. This chain links TRBV6-5 with TRBJ2-1; 9 positions match TRBD2. The CDR3 length is 15 residues. Germline values: CDR1 MNHEY, CDR2 SVGAGI. The junction had 5 bases not matched to a gene; V was cut back by 8 bases and J by 0 bases. CDR3 sequence: CASGSAGGSYNEQFF. CDR3 in DNA: TGTGCCAGCGGATCAGCGGGAGGCTCCTACAATGAGCAGTTCTTC.

This clone was observed once. The gene calls are TRBV6-1 and TRBJ2-1, with 9 bases lining up with TRBD2. From germline, CDR1 is MNHNS and CDR2 SASEGT. V was clipped by 6 bases and J by 7 bases; unmatched bases: 7. The CDR3 covers 14 residues. The CDR3 reads CASRGGGAGNEQFF. CDR3 in DNA: TGTGCCAGCAGAGGCGGGGGGGCCGGGAATGAGCAGTTCTTC.

This clone was counted only a few times. The chain uses TRBV4-3 and TRBJ1-5; D perhaps matches TRBD1 (5 bases). V lost 3 bases and J lost 5, with 11 bases in between. Germline V gene sequence: CDR1 LGHNA, CDR2 YSLEER. This CDR3 has 14 residues. The CDR3 region is CASSHRLGDQPQHF. Written as DNA, the CDR3 is TGCGCCAGCAGCCACCGGTTAGGGGATCAGCCCCAGCATTTT.

This chain links TRBV5-1 with TRBJ1-2, with 8 bases aligning to TRBD1. Germline values: CDR1 SGHRS, CDR2 YFSETQ. V trimming: 2 bases; J trimming: 0 bases; junction bases outside the gene matches: 3. This CDR3 comprises 15 residues. The CDR3 loop is CASSFRQGSNYGYTF. In nucleotides, the CDR3 is TGCGCCAGCAGCTTTAGACAGGGGTCTAACTATGGCTACACCTTC.

This clone was counted a few times. The rearrangement uses TRBV27 and TRBJ1-2, with TRBD1 as a possible D gene (6 bases). The CDR3 has 16 amino acids. Germline CDR1 reads MNHEY; CDR2 reads SMNVEV (reference sequence). Trimming took 10 bases from V and 2 from J, leaving 23 bases between them. The CDR3, as DNA: TGTGCCACCACACCTGGGTGGGGTAGGGGGAACTATGGCTACACCTTC. Protein sequence: CATTPGWGRGNYGYTF.

This clone was observed a handful of times. The chain uses TRBV4-1 and TRBJ2-5; no clear D. The V end was cut by 3 bases, the J end by 4 bases, with 3 bases between. CDR3 length equals 11 residues. Germline CDR1 MGHRA, CDR2 YSYEKL. Here the CDR3 reads CASSHRETQYF. For the CDR3, the DNA is TGCGCCAGCAGCCATCGAGAGACCCAGTACTTC.

The V call is TRBV27, the J call TRBJ2-1; the D gene is possibly TRBD1 (6 bases). The CDR3 consists of 15 residues. The germline V gene encodes CDR1 MNHEY and CDR2 SMNVEV (reference sequence). Trimming removed 5 bases from V and 5 bases from J, with 16 bases in between. The CDR3 DNA is TGTGCCAGCAGTCCAATTAAGGGACAACACAATGAGCAGTTCTTC. This sequence encodes CASSPIKGQHNEQFF.